A selection of T cell receptor beta chains follows, all from one sample in a study of T cell repertoires in cytomegalovirus infection. TCRdb used MiXCR to reprocess the reads, holding one entry per CDR3 protein. The sample consists of about 680,000 distinct CDR3 sequences, 20% to 25% of them appearing once. Sequenced material: CD8+ T cells from PBMCs. These receptors were obtained from a human donor in good health (CMV status not recorded). Some clones in this sample may be carry-over from other donors' samples. Each CDR3 is given with its conserved first and last residue. A D gene is named only where the DNA matches it firmly. Size tells how often a clone was seen (once, few, many) or the class of an expanded clone, and some rows leave it out.

d_call	clone_size	v_call	cdr3_length	j_call	cdr3_aa	cdr3_nt
TRBD2	NA	TRBV29-1	12	TRBJ2-7	CSVEKRGYEQYF	TGCAGCGTTGAGAAGCGGGGCTACGAGCAGTACTTC
NA	few	TRBV7-6	12	TRBJ2-1	CASSTTGHEQFF	TGTGCCAGCAGCACTACAGGCCATGAGCAGTTCTTC
TRBD2	NA	TRBV7-8	18	TRBJ2-1	CASTKGLAGTLVHNEQFF	TGTGCCAGCACCAAGGGACTAGCGGGGACCTTGGTTCACAATGAGCAGTTCTTC
NA	many	TRBV7-3	16	TRBJ2-6	CASSLSWGAGANVLTF	TGTGCCAGCAGCTTAAGTTGGGGGGCCGGGGCCAACGTCCTGACTTTC
TRBD1	few	TRBV11-3	16	TRBJ2-5	CASSSTGTGGWETQYF	TGTGCCAGCAGCTCAACCGGGACAGGGGGTTGGGAGACCCAGTACTTC
NA	few	TRBV12-3/TRBV12-4	20	TRBJ2-4	CASSFNVGKDLGKAKNIQYF	TGTGCCAGCAGTTTCAATGTTGGGAAGGATCTCGGAAAGGCCAAAAACATTCAGTACTTC
TRBD1	NA	TRBV6-6	12	TRBJ1-2	CASSGTGFGYTF	TGTGCCAGCAGTGGGACAGGGTTTGGCTACACCTTC
TRBD1	few	TRBV7-9	16	TRBJ2-2	CASSPPTRQGAGELFF	TGTGCCAGCAGCCCCCCCACCCGGCAGGGGGCCGGGGAGCTGTTTTTT
TRBD1	NA	TRBV5-1	15	TRBJ2-7	CASSWVTGGGYEQYF	TGCGCCAGCAGCTGGGTGACAGGGGGAGGCTACGAGCAGTACTTC
NA	NA	TRBV19	11	TRBJ1-2	CASASNYGYTF	TGTGCTTCAGCCTCTAACTATGGCTACACCTTC
NA	many	TRBV7-6	15	TRBJ1-4	CASSLALAPNEKLFF	TGTGCCAGCAGCTTAGCTCTGGCACCAAATGAAAAACTGTTTTTT
NA	NA	TRBV27	13	TRBJ2-5	CASTRGAQETQYF	TGTGCCAGCACCCGGGGGGCCCAAGAGACCCAGTACTTC
NA	NA	TRBV9	14	TRBJ2-2	CVSSPGGPTGELFF	TGTGTCAGCAGCCCTGGGGGGCCCACCGGGGAGCTGTTTTTT
TRBD1	many	TRBV7-3	14	TRBJ1-1	CASSLERGHAEAFF	TGTGCCAGCAGCTTAGAAAGGGGGCATGCTGAAGCTTTCTTT
NA	NA	TRBV27	15	TRBJ2-1	CASSLGDRTYNEQFF	TGTGCCAGCAGTTTAGGGGACCGCACCTACAATGAGCAGTTCTTC
NA	many	TRBV7-2	17	TRBJ2-1	CASSLVGPSSAGIEQFF	TGTGCCAGCAGCTTAGTAGGGCCCTCCTCCGCCGGCATTGAGCAGTTCTTC
TRBD1	NA	TRBV6-2/TRBV6-3	13	TRBJ2-7	CASGTTGAYEQYF	TGTGCCAGCGGAACTACAGGGGCCTACGAGCAGTACTTC
NA	NA	TRBV12-3/TRBV12-4	15	TRBJ1-1	CASSLGPRASNEAFF	TGTGCCAGCAGTTTGGGTCCCAGGGCGAGTAATGAAGCTTTCTTT
NA	NA	TRBV2	14	TRBJ1-1	CASTWDGENTEAFF	TGTGCCAGCACTTGGGACGGCGAGAACACTGAAGCTTTCTTT
NA	few	TRBV29-1	12	TRBJ2-2	CSVWDQNGELFF	TGCAGCGTTTGGGATCAGAACGGGGAGCTGTTTTTT
NA	many	TRBV7-2	18	TRBJ1-3	CASSLELPTWNSGNTIYF	TGTGCCAGCAGCTTAGAACTCCCGACCTGGAACTCTGGAAACACCATATATTTT
TRBD2	NA	TRBV28	15	TRBJ2-1	CASTPGTSVYNEQFF	TGTGCCAGCACCCCGGGGACTAGCGTTTACAATGAGCAGTTCTTC